What follows are 20 T cell receptor beta chains derived from one specimen sequenced in a study of graft-versus-host responses after intestinal transplantation. Only in-frame clones appear in the TCRdb table, and some are missing; sequencing was by immunoSEQ multiplex PCR. The sample contains some 88,000 clones, under 95% of which appear only once. These receptors have no identified antigens. The sequencing used unstimulated CD8+ T cells sorted from spleen or lymph node cells, collected before intestinal transplant. These TCRs come from a human donor who received an intestinal transplant.

A single count supports this clone. The chain links TRBV4-3 to TRBJ1-2; the match to TRBD1 covers 7 bases. The germline V gene encodes CDR1 LGHNA and CDR2 YSLEER. V trimming: 4 bases; J trimming: 8 bases; junction bases outside the gene matches: 22. The CDR3 totals 18 residues. The CDR3 DNA reads TGCGCCAGCAGCCGAAATTCCGATCCGGGACAGCGTCTACTGGGCTACACCTTC. This gives the protein CASSRNSDPGQRLLGYTF.

This clone was seen more than once but under ten times. The rearrangement joins TRBV28 to TRBJ2-3, with a possible D match to TRBD2 (5 bases). CDR1 and CDR2 from the germline V gene are MDHEN and SYDVKM. Deletions cut 6 bases from V and 2 bases from J, with 21 bases between. CDR3 size: 17 residues. This CDR3 reads CASRQTLGLRSTDTQYF. In nucleotides, the CDR3 is TGTGCCAGCAGGCAAACTCTAGGACTGCGGTCCACAGATACGCAGTATTTT.

The rearrangement links TRBV7-6 to TRBJ1-1; 9 bases are shared with TRBD1. The CDR3 loop spans 13 amino acids. Looked up from germline, CDR1 is SGHVS and CDR2 is FNYEAQ. V shed 5 bases and J 6 bases; nucleotides not matched to a gene: 4. The DNA of the CDR3 is TGTGCCAGCAGCCCTCGACAGGGGGCTGAAGCTTTCTTT. This translates into CASSPRQGAEAFF.

This clone was counted a few times. J is TRBJ1-4 and V is TRBV10-3; TRBD1 matches at 12 bases. This CDR3 has 15 amino acids. Losses at the gene ends were 10 bases for V and 4 bases for J; bases not matched to a gene: 7. Germline V CDR1 and CDR2: ENHRY, SYGVKD. The CDR3 region has the DNA TGTGCCACCTCGGGACAGGGGGCCTTTAATGAAAAACTGTTTTTT. Protein product: CATSGQGAFNEKLFF.

Worth noting for this clone: The junction departs from the called germline gene at one end, perhaps through a read error. This chain joins TRBV30 and TRBJ1-1; D remains ambiguous. Germline V gene sequence: CDR1 GTSNPN, CDR2 SVGIG (reference sequence). This CDR3 contains 14 residues. CDR3 coding DNA: TGTGCTTGGACCGAGGGCTTCCGGAACACTGAAGCTTTCTTT. It translates to CAWTEGFRNTEAFF.

V usage is TRBV11-3 and J usage is TRBJ1-6; the D gene is possibly TRBD1 (5 bases). The CDR3 covers 13 residues. Deletions cut 2 bases from V and 10 bases from J, with 9 bases between. The V gene's germline CDR1 is SGHNT and CDR2 YENEEA. This CDR3 reads CASSLPGESPLHF. For the CDR3, the DNA is TGTGCCAGCAGCTTACCGGGGGAGTCACCCCTCCACTTT.

This clone has a handful of counts. The chain has TRBV6-5 and TRBJ2-7, with D possibly TRBD2 on 5 matching bases. The CDR3 contains 14 residues. CDR1 MNHEY and CDR2 SVGAGI come from the germline V gene. The V gene lost 10 bases and the J gene lost 4 bases, with 20 bases spanning the gap. CDR3 DNA sequence: TGTGCCAACCCGCCGCGGGCACTAGTATACGAGCAGTACTTC. Its protein is CANPPRALVYEQYF.

The CDR3 DNA reads as TGTGCCAGCAGCCCCTATGGAGCGGGGGGCCACGAGACCCAGTACTTC. It is translated as CASSPYGAGGHETQYF. The V call is TRBV9, the J call TRBJ2-5, with TRBD2 identical over 9 bases. The length of the CDR3 is 16 residues. The V gene's germline CDR1 is SGDLS and CDR2 YYNGEE. V was pared by 4 bases and J by 5 bases, with 12 bases of the junction left unmatched. The full variable domain, rest sourced from reference TRBV9 and TRBJ2-5, is DSGVTQTPKHLITATGQRVTLRCSPRSGDLSVYWYQQSLDQGLQFLIQYYNGEERAKGNILERFSAQQFPDLHSELNLSSLELGDSALYFCASSPYGAGGHETQYFGPGTRLLVL.

The chain carries TRBV25-1 and TRBJ1-1, with D possibly TRBD1 on 5 matching bases. The germline V and J ends were trimmed by 8 bases and 4 bases, with 14 bases remaining between them. The CDR3 is made up of 13 amino acids. Germline loops: CDR1 MGHDK, CDR2 SYGVNS. In nucleotides, the CDR3 is TGTGCCAGCCAGGGAAGCAGTTTCACTGAAGCTTTCTTT. Translation gives CASQGSSFTEAFF.

J is TRBJ2-7 and V is TRBV27; TRBD1 agrees at 8 bases. With 5 bases clipped from V and 4 bases from J, the junction kept 10 bases outside the gene matches. This CDR3 has 15 amino acids. Looked up from germline, CDR1 is MNHEY and CDR2 is SMNVEV (reference sequence). The CDR3 sequence: CASSPRTGSSYEQYF. DNA of the CDR3: TGTGCCAGCAGTCCAAGGACAGGGTCTAGTTACGAGCAGTACTTC.

The chain combines TRBV4-3 with TRBJ2-1, with a possible D match to TRBD1 (6 bases). The germline V gene has CDR1 LGHNA and CDR2 YSLEER. CDR3 size: 14 residues. The V end was cut by 4 bases, the J end by 5 bases, with 12 bases between. CDR3 residues: CASSPRDTNNEQFF. In nucleotides, the CDR3 is TGCGCCAGCAGCCCCAGGGACACTAACAATGAGCAGTTCTTC.

The chain employs TRBV5-6 and TRBJ2-3; D remains unclear. The germline gives CDR1 SGHDT, CDR2 YYEEEE. The CDR3 runs to 16 residues. V was shortened by 4 bases and J by 1 base, with 16 bases between the two germline ends. CDR3 in DNA: TGTGCCAGCAGCCTTTCCGGGTCCTATCGCACAGATACGCAGTATTTT. Amino acids: CASSLSGSYRTDTQYF.

Only one count was recorded for this clone. The rearrangement uses TRBV30 and TRBJ1-2; TRBD1 aligns across 10 bases. The V gene's germline CDR1 is GTSNPN and CDR2 SVGIG (reference sequence). The CDR3 extends over 15 amino acids. V gave up 3 bases and J gave up 5 bases; unmatched junction bases: 9. The CDR3: CAWRTDRGRMYGYTF. CDR3 in DNA: TGTGCCTGGAGGACGGACAGGGGGAGAATGTATGGCTACACCTTC. Drawing the rest from reference TRBV30 and TRBJ1-2, the complete variable domain is SQTIHQWPATLVQPVGSPLSLECTVEGTSNPNLYWYRQAAGRGLQLLFYSVGIGQISSEVPQNLSASRPQDRQFILSSKKLLLSDSGFYLCAWRTDRGRMYGYTFGSGTRLTVV.

The chain carries TRBV19 and TRBJ1-1; D is perhaps TRBD1 (6 bases). Per germline, CDR1 LNHDA and CDR2 SQIVND (reference sequence). Trimming cost V 3 bases and J 5 bases, with 25 bases left between them. This CDR3 spans 18 amino acids. The CDR3 DNA is TGTGCCAGTAGTATTTTGGCAGGGTCAAAGGGGGTTGGAACTGAAGCTTTCTTT. It translates to CASSILAGSKGVGTEAFF.

This CDR3 reads CASSQVWRDTEAFF. CDR3 bases: TGCGCCAGCAGCCAAGTCTGGAGGGACACTGAAGCTTTCTTT. The chain links TRBV4-3 to TRBJ1-1; D is uncertain. The germline gives CDR1 LGHNA, CDR2 YSLEER. V was shortened by 1 base and J by 3 bases, with 9 bases between the two germline ends. The CDR3 is 14 residues long.

The chain links TRBV9 to TRBJ1-2; 7 bases align to TRBD1. V gave up 0 bases and J gave up 4 bases; unmatched junction bases: 6. Germline loops: CDR1 SGDLS, CDR2 YYNGEE. The CDR3 covers 15 residues. The CDR3 sequence is CASSVGTGTTYGYTF. In DNA form, the CDR3 reads TGTGCCAGCAGCGTAGGGACAGGTACAACCTATGGCTACACCTTC.

The V call is TRBV11-3, the J call TRBJ2-7; 12 bases map to TRBD1. V trimming: 4 bases; J trimming: 6 bases; junction bases outside the gene matches: 19. CDR3 length equals 19 residues. The germline V gene encodes CDR1 SGHNT and CDR2 YENEEA. The CDR3 nucleotides are TGTGCCAGCAGCTCGACAAACCGGGACAGGGGGCGAGGTTTCGCCGAGCAGTACTTC. Residues: CASSSTNRDRGRGFAEQYF. The variable domain in full, completed from reference TRBV11-3 and TRBJ2-7, reads EAGVVQSPRYKIIEKKQPVAFWCNPISGHNTLYWYLQNLGQGPELLIRYENEEAVDDSQLPKDRFSAERLKGVDSTLKIQPAELGDSAVYLCASSSTNRDRGRGFAEQYFGPGTRLTVT.

The chain combines TRBV11-3 with TRBJ2-7; D may be TRBD2 (7 bases). This CDR3 is built from 15 residues. Germline V gene sequence: CDR1 SGHNT, CDR2 YENEEA. V lost 0 bases to trimming and J lost 4 bases, with 13 bases between them. As DNA, the CDR3 is TGTGCCAGCAGCTTAGAGAGGGGGGGCCAGTACGAGCAGTACTTC. This gives the protein CASSLERGGQYEQYF.

V usage is TRBV27 and J usage is TRBJ1-1; no clear D gene. V was pared by 4 bases and J by 0 bases, with 6 bases between. The CDR3 has 13 residues. In germline, CDR1 is MNHEY, CDR2 SMNVEV (reference sequence). CDR3 bases: TGTGCCAGCAGTTCCTTCCTGAACACTGAAGCTTTCTTT. This codes for CASSSFLNTEAFF.

The chain joins TRBV14 to TRBJ1-2, with D maybe TRBD1 (6 bases). With 5 bases removed from V and 5 bases from J, the gap between germline ends came to 12 bases. CDR1 and CDR2 from the germline V gene are SGHDN and FVKESK. The length of the CDR3 is 13 residues. CDR3 in DNA: TGTGCCAGCAGCGCGGACAGATCATATGGCTACACCTTC. Translated, it gives CASSADRSYGYTF.